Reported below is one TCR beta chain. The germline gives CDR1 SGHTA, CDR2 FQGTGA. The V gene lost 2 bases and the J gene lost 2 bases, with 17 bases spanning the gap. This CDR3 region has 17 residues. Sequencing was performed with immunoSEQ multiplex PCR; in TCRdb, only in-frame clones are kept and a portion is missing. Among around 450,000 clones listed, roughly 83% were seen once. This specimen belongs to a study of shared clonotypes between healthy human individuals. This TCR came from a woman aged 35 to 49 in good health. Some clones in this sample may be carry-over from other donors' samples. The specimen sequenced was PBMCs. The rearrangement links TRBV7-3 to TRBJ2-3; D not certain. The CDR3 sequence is CASSLGEESAYTDTQYF. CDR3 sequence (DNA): TGTGCCAGCAGCTTAGGGGAAGAATCCGCCTACACAGATACGCAGTATTTT.